This entry lists 28 T cell receptor beta chains sequenced from one sample in a study of shared clonotypes between healthy human individuals. Only in-frame clones appear in the TCRdb table, and some are missing; sequencing was by immunoSEQ multiplex PCR. The data hold over a million clones, with about 80% observed a single time. Sequenced sample: memory CD4+ T cells sorted from blood. Subset here: CD45RA-negative fraction. The receptors come from a man aged 18 to 29 in good health.

The V gene is TRBV30, the J gene TRBJ2-7, with D hard to call. Germline V gene lookup returns CDR1 GTSNPN and CDR2 SVGIG (reference sequence). This CDR3 comprises 12 residues. V was trimmed by 2 bases and J by 3 bases, leaving 8 bases between them. The CDR3, as DNA: TGTGCCTGGAGTTTTTCATTCTACGAGCAGTACTTC. This gives the protein CAWSFSFYEQYF.

Concerning this clone itself: Given a far larger clone just one base away, this is likely a sequencing read error. Within the sample, other DNA sequences also encode this same CDR3. This chain joins TRBV5-1 and TRBJ2-7; possibly TRBD1 or TRBD2 for D (6 bases each). Germline CDR1 is SGHRS and CDR2 is YFSETQ. V was shortened by 5 bases and J by 0 bases, with 18 bases between the two germline ends. The CDR3 has 16 residues. The CDR3: CASRGGLRDNSYEQYF. The CDR3 DNA sequence: TGCGCCAGCAGGGGGGGCCTACGGGACAACTCCTACGAGCAGTACTTC.

This chain links TRBV19 with TRBJ2-2; 8 bases align to TRBD2. Germline V lookup: CDR1 LNHDA, CDR2 SQIVND (reference sequence). J was trimmed by 6 bases and V by 2 bases; bases with no gene match: 5. CDR3 length equals 15 residues. The CDR3 region has the DNA TGTGCCAGTAGTATACTAGCGGGCGCCCCCGGGGAGCTGTTTTTT. Encoded protein: CASSILAGAPGELFF.

The chain combines TRBV7-8 with TRBJ2-3; D remains unclear. CDR1 is SGHVS, CDR2 FQNEAQ, per germline. V was cut by 0 bases and J by 1 base, with 11 bases left in between. The CDR3 spans 16 residues. The CDR3 loop is CASSLARAARTDTQYF. CDR3 DNA sequence: TGTGCCAGCAGCTTAGCCCGAGCTGCACGCACAGATACGCAGTATTTT.

This clone appeared a few times. The V and J genes are TRBV10-2 and TRBJ1-3, with TRBD1 matching 10 bases. The CDR3 loop spans 18 amino acids. In germline, CDR1 is WSHSY, CDR2 SAAADI. J gave up 0 bases and V 7 bases, and 12 bases lay outside the gene matches. This chain's CDR3 is CASTSGTGVLSSGNTIYF. For the CDR3, the DNA is TGCGCCAGCACTTCCGGGACAGGGGTCCTAAGCTCTGGAAACACCATATATTTT.

The chain combines TRBV19 with TRBJ2-3, with TRBD1 matching over 8 bases. Germline trimming cut 8 bases from V and 2 bases from J; bases unmatched to any gene: 12. The CDR3 spans 16 residues. Per germline, CDR1 LNHDA and CDR2 SQIVND (reference sequence). The DNA of the CDR3 is TGTGCCAGTCCTCGCGGACAGGGCAGTGTCACAGATACGCAGTATTTT. Translated: CASPRGQGSVTDTQYF.

The chain has TRBV7-2 and TRBJ2-7, with 8 nucleotides matching TRBD2. The CDR3 has 14 residues. The germline V gene encodes CDR1 SGHTA and CDR2 FQGNSA. Unmatched junction bases numbered 0, after V lost 0 bases and J lost 2 bases. In DNA, the CDR3 is TGTGCCAGCAGCTTAGCTAGCGGGACCTACGAGCAGTACTTC. Amino acids: CASSLASGTYEQYF.

With regard to this clone: At one of its ends the junction is not consistent with the germline gene, which may arise from a read error. The chain is built from TRBV15 and TRBJ1-1, with D perhaps TRBD1 (5 bases). Germline V CDR1 and CDR2: LNHNV, YYDKDF (reference sequence). This CDR3 has 14 amino acids. CDR3 nucleotide sequence: TGTGCCACCAGAAGAGACAGCCTTAACACTGAAGCTTTCTTT. Translated, it gives CATRRDSLNTEAFF.

This chain joins TRBV21-1 and TRBJ1-1; the DNA was not used to check the table's D call, TRBD1. TRBV21-1 is assigned pseudogene status. The CDR3 is 17 residues long. For the CDR3, the DNA is TGTGCCACCTTGCCGTGGGGGCACGGCCGTACTTACACTGAAGCTTTCTTT. Amino acids: CATLPWGHGRTYTEAFF.

The rearrangement links TRBV5-4 to TRBJ2-3, with TRBD2 matching 7 bases. This CDR3 spans 17 amino acids. The ends lost 1 base at V and 3 bases at J; junction bases unmatched: 11. CDR1 SGHNT and CDR2 YYREEE come from the germline V gene (reference sequence). CDR3 residues: CASSLKGQAGVTDTQYF. As DNA, the CDR3 is TGTGCCAGCAGCTTGAAGGGGCAGGCGGGGGTAACAGATACGCAGTATTTT.

The genes are TRBV7-6 and TRBJ2-5; D is undetermined. Germline assignment: CDR1 SGHVS and CDR2 FNYEAQ. Trimming cost V 6 bases and J 7 bases, with 12 bases left between them. The CDR3 has 12 residues. CDR3 bases: TGTGCCAGCAGATCGACGTCCGGGACCCAGTACTTC. This translates into CASRSTSGTQYF.

Comments on this clone: This likely stems from a read error, as it lies one base from a far larger clone. This chain connects TRBV7-6 to TRBJ1-6, with D uncertain. The germline gives CDR1 SGHVS, CDR2 FNYEAQ. The CDR3 is made up of 12 amino acids. Trimming removed 1 base from V and 7 bases from J, with 2 bases in between. The CDR3 sequence: CASSLVNSPLHF. Here the CDR3 DNA reads TGTGCCAGCAGCTTAGTGAATTCACCCCTCCACTTT. The full variable domain, completed using reference TRBV7-6 and TRBJ1-6, is GAGVSQSPRYKVTKRGQDVALRCDPISGHVSLYWYRQALGQGPEFLTYFNYEAQQDKSGLPNDRFSAERPEGSISTLTIQRTEQRDSAMYRCASSLVNSPLHFGNGTRLTVT.

The chain joins TRBV2 to TRBJ2-1; TRBD2 might be the D (5 bases). The CDR3 totals 14 residues. Germline V gene data show CDR1 as SNHLY and CDR2 as FYNNEI. The V gene lost 6 bases and the J gene lost 6 bases, with 15 bases spanning the gap. CDR3: CASSGVGWGNEQFF. As DNA, the CDR3 is TGTGCCAGCAGCGGGGTGGGGTGGGGCAATGAGCAGTTCTTC.

The V gene is TRBV2, the J gene TRBJ2-7; D is unclear. This CDR3 contains 12 residues. The germline V and J ends were trimmed by 8 bases and 2 bases, with 10 bases remaining between them. From germline, CDR1 is SNHLY and CDR2 FYNNEI. The CDR3 is CASGPRAYEQYF. DNA for the CDR3: TGTGCCAGCGGACCTCGCGCCTACGAGCAGTACTTC.

This chain links TRBV28 with TRBJ2-7; 10 bases are a match to TRBD2. CDR3 size: 13 residues. Germline V gene lookup returns CDR1 MDHEN and CDR2 SYDVKM. Unmatched junction bases numbered 6, after V lost 6 bases and J lost 7 bases. The CDR3 DNA reads as TGTGCCAGCAGGCTAGCGGGGGAAGCGGAGCAGTACTTC. Encoded protein: CASRLAGEAEQYF.

This clone occurred a few times. J is TRBJ1-2 and V is TRBV10-3; D uncertain. Germline V gene sequence: CDR1 ENHRY, CDR2 SYGVKD. V was clipped by 4 bases and J by 5 bases, with 11 bases between them. The CDR3 has 13 amino acids. Written as DNA, the CDR3 is TGTGCCATCAGTGGTATGGCCGGGTATGGCTACACCTTC. Protein product: CAISGMAGYGYTF.

This clone was picked up a small number of times. The chain has TRBV5-1 and TRBJ2-3, with unresolved D. There are 15 residues in the CDR3. The V gene lost 0 bases and the J gene lost 0 bases, with 8 bases spanning the gap. Germline CDR1 reads SGHRS; CDR2 reads YFSETQ. Here the CDR3 DNA reads TGCGCCAGCAGCTTGGAACCAGCTAGCACAGATACGCAGTATTTT. It encodes CASSLEPASTDTQYF.

The chain carries TRBV28 and TRBJ1-6; a weak D match, TRBD1 (6 bases). Trimming pared 6 bases from V and 3 bases from J, leaving 15 bases between. The CDR3 is made up of 16 amino acids. Germline loops: CDR1 MDHEN, CDR2 SYDVKM. The CDR3 sequence is CASRTGEINYNSPLHF. The CDR3, as DNA: TGTGCCAGCAGGACAGGCGAAATTAACTATAATTCACCCCTCCACTTT.

This clone has only a few counts. The chain recombines TRBV29-1 with TRBJ1-1, with D hard to call. This CDR3 has 13 amino acids. Germline CDR1 and CDR2: SQVTM and ANQGSEA. V was pared by 4 bases and J by 0 bases, with 9 bases between. The CDR3: CSVVRGLNTEAFF. The CDR3, as DNA: TGCAGCGTTGTTCGGGGATTGAACACTGAAGCTTTCTTT.

J is TRBJ1-5 and V is TRBV19, with 8 bases matching TRBD1. In germline, CDR1 is LNHDA, CDR2 SQIVND (reference sequence). V was pared by 6 bases and J by 4 bases, with 8 bases of the junction left unmatched. The CDR3 is 15 amino acids. Here the CDR3 reads CASRITGGVNQPQHF. CDR3 bases: TGTGCCAGTAGGATAACAGGGGGTGTTAATCAGCCCCAGCATTTT.

The rearrangement links TRBV6-1 to TRBJ1-2, with D hard to call. V dropped 1 base and J dropped 7 bases, with 10 bases sitting between them. The germline CDR1 and CDR2 sequences are MNHNS and SASEGT. The CDR3 extends over 13 amino acids. The CDR3 DNA reads as TGTGCCAGCAGTGAAGGGTTGGGAGGTGGCTACACCTTC. Translation gives CASSEGLGGGYTF.

A remark on this clone: In the same sample, other DNA sequences code for this CDR3. The J gene is TRBJ1-2, the V gene TRBV5-1, with D possibly being TRBD1 (5 bases). CDR1 is SGHRS, CDR2 YFSETQ, per germline. V was pared by 5 bases and J by 4 bases, with 12 bases between. This CDR3 region has 13 residues. CDR3 residues: CASSRDRGYGYTF. CDR3 DNA: TGCGCCAGCAGTCGAGACAGAGGCTATGGCTACACCTTC.

This rearrangement joins TRBV4-3 to TRBJ2-7; 9 nucleotides agree with TRBD2. Germline V gene sequence: CDR1 LGHNA, CDR2 YSLEER. V dropped 2 bases and J dropped 3; count of bases not matched to a gene: 5. The CDR3 has 15 amino acids. Written as DNA, the CDR3 is TGCGCCAGCAGCCAAAATAGCGGGAGCTTCTACGAGCAGTACTTC. Residues: CASSQNSGSFYEQYF.

V gene TRBV29-1 combines with J gene TRBJ2-7, with D perhaps TRBD1 or TRBD2 (6 bases each). The CDR3 spans 12 residues. Germline CDR1 and CDR2: SQVTM and ANQGSEA. Trimming cost V 6 bases and J 2 bases, with 11 bases left between them. The CDR3 DNA reads TGCAGCGTCCGGGGGACAACCTACGAGCAGTACTTC. It specifies CSVRGTTYEQYF.

This chain uses TRBV5-1 with TRBJ2-3; 8 positions match TRBD2. The CDR3 sequence is 14 residues long. CDR1 SGHRS and CDR2 YFSETQ come from the germline V gene. Trimming at V came to 7 bases and at J to 6 bases, leaving 10 bases not matched to a gene. This chain's CDR3 is CASSPGGTSDTQYF. The CDR3 DNA reads TGCGCCAGCTCCCCGGGGGGGACATCCGATACGCAGTATTTT.

This clone was counted at least ten times. This chain joins TRBV4-1 and TRBJ1-1, with 7 positions matching TRBD1. Germline V gene data show CDR1 as MGHRA and CDR2 as YSYEKL. This CDR3 spans 16 amino acids. V dropped 1 base and J dropped 1; count of bases not matched to a gene: 6. In DNA, the CDR3 is TGCGCCAGCAGCCAAGCGGGGGACAGTGGGAACACTGAAGCTTTCTTT. Protein: CASSQAGDSGNTEAFF.

This chain joins TRBV5-1 and TRBJ1-1, with TRBD1 as a possible D gene (5 bases). Trimming cost V 0 bases and J 7 bases, with 10 bases left between them. This CDR3 has 13 amino acids. Germline CDR1 is SGHRS and CDR2 is YFSETQ. The CDR3 spells CASSLEGPNEAFF. The DNA for the CDR3 is TGCGCCAGCAGCTTGGAGGGACCTAATGAAGCTTTCTTT. The entire variable domain, with the rest obtained from reference TRBV5-1 and TRBJ1-1, is as follows: KAGVTQTPRYLIKTRGQQVTLSCSPISGHRSVSWYQQTPGQGLQFLFEYFSETQRNKGNFPGRFSGRQFSNSRSEMNVSTLELGDSALYLCASSLEGPNEAFFGQGTRLTVV.

This chain joins TRBV30 and TRBJ1-2, with 8 bases identical to TRBD1. This CDR3 has 15 amino acids. Unmatched junction bases numbered 13, after V lost 4 bases and J lost 6 bases. Germline CDR1 GTSNPN, CDR2 SVGIG (reference sequence). As DNA, the CDR3 is TGTGCCTGGATTAACGGACAGGGAGGGGCGAATGGCTACACCTTC. This codes for CAWINGQGGANGYTF.